The sequence of this TCR beta chain was determined in a study of human T cells and chemical hapten exposure. TCRdb re-called the RACE reads through MiXCR, storing one row per CDR3 protein. The table shows approximately 96,000 distinct CDR3 sequences, with 9.3% occurring only once. Time point of the sample: patch test 2, 6 weeks after DPC sensitization. Treatment reported: therapeutic diphenylcyclopropenone sensitization with weekly scalp DPC. Blood draws preceded each patch test application. The sequencing here drew on whole blood, taken in connection with sensitization to the hapten diphenylcyclopropenone (DPC). This TCR derives from a woman aged 40 to 50 with alopecia areata. Some clones in this sample may be carry-over from other donors' samples.

In nucleotides, the CDR3 is TGTGCCAGCCACGACCCCCCGGACAGGGGGCGGGGGGCCAACGTCCTGACTTTC. It codes for CASHDPPDRGRGANVLTF. The rearrangement links TRBV2 to TRBJ2-6; 11 nucleotides match TRBD1. Trimming cost V 8 bases and J 4 bases; bases outside gene matches: 13. The V gene's germline CDR1 is SNHLY and CDR2 FYNNEI. This CDR3 is 18 amino acids long.